The clone carrying this T cell receptor beta chain was seen more than once but under ten times. A single record per CDR3 protein comes from TCRdb applying MiXCR to the reads. The top ten hold under 8.5% of the sample, which has roughly 630,000 distinct CDR3 sequences, approximately 24% seen once. The sample comes from a study of T cell repertoires in cytomegalovirus infection. In the study overall: Based on public TCR beta signatures, there were indications of CMV infection and of a matching HLA type.

The specimen was CD8+ T cells from PBMCs. This TCR was recovered from a human donor in good health (CMV status not recorded). Some clones in this sample may be carry-over from other donors' samples.

As DNA, the CDR3 is TGTGCCACCGAGGGACAGGGGCTCTCTGGGGCCAACGTCCTGACTTTC. Protein: CATEGQGLSGANVLTF. The genes are TRBV15 and TRBJ2-6; 10 positions match TRBD1. V shed 8 bases, J shed 0 bases, and the junction held 4 bases outside the gene matches. CDR3 size: 16 residues. In germline, CDR1 is LNHNV, CDR2 YYDKDF (reference sequence).